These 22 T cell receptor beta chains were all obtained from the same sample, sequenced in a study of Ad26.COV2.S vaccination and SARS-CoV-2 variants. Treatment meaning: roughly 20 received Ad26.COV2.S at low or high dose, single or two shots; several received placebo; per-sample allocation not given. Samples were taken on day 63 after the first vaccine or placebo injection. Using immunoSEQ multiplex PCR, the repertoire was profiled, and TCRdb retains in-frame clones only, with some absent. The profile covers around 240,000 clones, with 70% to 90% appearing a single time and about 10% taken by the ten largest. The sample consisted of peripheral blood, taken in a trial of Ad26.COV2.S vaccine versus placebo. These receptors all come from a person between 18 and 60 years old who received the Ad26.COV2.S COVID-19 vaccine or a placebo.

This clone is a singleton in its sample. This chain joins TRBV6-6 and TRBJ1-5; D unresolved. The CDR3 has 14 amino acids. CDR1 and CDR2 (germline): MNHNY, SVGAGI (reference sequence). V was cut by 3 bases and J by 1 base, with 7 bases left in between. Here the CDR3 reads CASSYPRSNQPQHF. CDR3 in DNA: TGTGCCAGCAGTTATCCTAGAAGCAATCAGCCCCAGCATTTT.

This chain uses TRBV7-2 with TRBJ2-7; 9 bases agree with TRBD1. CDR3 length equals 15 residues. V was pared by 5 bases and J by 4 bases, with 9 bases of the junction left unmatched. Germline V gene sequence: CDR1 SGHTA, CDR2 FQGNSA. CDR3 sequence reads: CASSPGTGGSYEQYF. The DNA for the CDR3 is TGTGCCAGCAGCCCGGGAACAGGGGGCTCGTACGAGCAGTACTTC.

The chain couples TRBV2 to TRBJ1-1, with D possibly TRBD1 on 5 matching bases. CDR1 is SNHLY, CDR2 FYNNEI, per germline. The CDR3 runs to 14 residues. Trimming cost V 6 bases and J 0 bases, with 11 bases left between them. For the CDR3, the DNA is TGTGCCAGCAGAGCAGGGAACATGAACACTGAAGCTTTCTTT. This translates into CASRAGNMNTEAFF.

The chain's CDR3 is CATSDAGAGAFF. DNA of the CDR3: TGTGCCACCAGTGACGCCGGGGCCGGAGCTTTCTTT. This chain links TRBV24-1 with TRBJ1-1; D might be TRBD1 (5 bases). CDR1 and CDR2 from the germline V gene are KGHDR and SFDVKD. Trimming removed 4 bases from V and 10 bases from J, with 12 bases in between. The CDR3 has 12 residues.

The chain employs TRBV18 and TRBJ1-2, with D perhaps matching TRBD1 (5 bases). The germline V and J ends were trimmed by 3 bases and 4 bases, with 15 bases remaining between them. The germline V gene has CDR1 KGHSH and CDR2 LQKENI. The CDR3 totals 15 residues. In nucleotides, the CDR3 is TGTGCCAGCTCACCCCTCTCCAGGGATCCCTATGGCTACACCTTC. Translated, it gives CASSPLSRDPYGYTF.

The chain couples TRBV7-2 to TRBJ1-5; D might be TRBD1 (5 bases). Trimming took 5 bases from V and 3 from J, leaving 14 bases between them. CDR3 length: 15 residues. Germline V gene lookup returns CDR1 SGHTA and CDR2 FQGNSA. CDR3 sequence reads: CASSRGRGTNQPQHF. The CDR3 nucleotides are TGTGCCAGCAGCAGAGGCCGGGGGACCAATCAGCCCCAGCATTTT. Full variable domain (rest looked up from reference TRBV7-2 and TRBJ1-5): GAGVSQSPSNKVTEKGKDVELRCDPISGHTALYWYRQSLGQGLEFLIYFQGNSAPDKSGLPSDRFSAERTGGSVSTLTIQRTQQEDSAVYLCASSRGRGTNQPQHFGDGTRLSIL.

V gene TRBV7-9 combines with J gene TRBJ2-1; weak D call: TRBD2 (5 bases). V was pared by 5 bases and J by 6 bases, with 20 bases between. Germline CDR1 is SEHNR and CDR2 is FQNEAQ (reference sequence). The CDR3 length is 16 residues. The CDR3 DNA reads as TGTGCCAGCAGCCTTCCGGGGAGCCACGGTCCCAATGAGCAGTTCTTC. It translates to CASSLPGSHGPNEQFF. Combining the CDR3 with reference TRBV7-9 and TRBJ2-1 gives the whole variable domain DTGVSQNPRHKITKRGQNVTFRCDPISEHNRLYWYRQTLGQGPEFLTYFQNEAQLEKSRLLSDRFSAERPKGSFSTLEIQRTEQGDSAMYLCASSLPGSHGPNEQFFGPGTRLTVL.

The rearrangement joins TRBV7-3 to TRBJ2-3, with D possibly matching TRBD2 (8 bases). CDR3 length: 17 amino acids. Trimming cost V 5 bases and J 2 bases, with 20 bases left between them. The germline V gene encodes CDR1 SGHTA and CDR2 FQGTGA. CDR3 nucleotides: TGTGCCAGCAGCCTAGGGGGCGGCGGGAGGTCCACAGATACGCAGTATTTT. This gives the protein CASSLGGGGRSTDTQYF.

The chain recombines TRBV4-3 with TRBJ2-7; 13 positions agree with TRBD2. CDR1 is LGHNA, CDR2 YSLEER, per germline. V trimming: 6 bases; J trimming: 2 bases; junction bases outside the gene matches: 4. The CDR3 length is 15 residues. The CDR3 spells CASRPGLAGPYEQYF. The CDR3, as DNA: TGCGCCAGCAGACCGGGACTAGCGGGACCCTACGAGCAGTACTTC.

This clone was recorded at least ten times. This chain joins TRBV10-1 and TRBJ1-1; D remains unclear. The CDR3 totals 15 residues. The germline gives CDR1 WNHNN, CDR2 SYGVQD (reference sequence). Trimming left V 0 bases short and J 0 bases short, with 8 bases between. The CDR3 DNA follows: TGCGCCAGCAGTGAGTCGACGAATATGAACACTGAAGCTTTCTTT. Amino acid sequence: CASSESTNMNTEAFF.

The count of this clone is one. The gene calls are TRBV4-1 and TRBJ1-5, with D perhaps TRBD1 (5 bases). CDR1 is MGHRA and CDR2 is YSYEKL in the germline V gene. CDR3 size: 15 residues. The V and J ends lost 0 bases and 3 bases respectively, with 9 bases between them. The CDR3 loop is CASSQEQATNQPQHF. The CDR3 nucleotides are TGCGCCAGCAGCCAAGAACAGGCGACCAATCAGCCCCAGCATTTT.

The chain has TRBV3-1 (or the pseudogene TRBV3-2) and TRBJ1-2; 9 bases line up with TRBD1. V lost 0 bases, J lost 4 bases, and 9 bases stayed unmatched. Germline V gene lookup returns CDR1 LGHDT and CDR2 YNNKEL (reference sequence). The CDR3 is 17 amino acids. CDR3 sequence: CASSQDPGQGTLYGYTF. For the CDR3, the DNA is TGTGCCAGCAGCCAAGATCCTGGACAGGGGACACTCTATGGCTACACCTTC.

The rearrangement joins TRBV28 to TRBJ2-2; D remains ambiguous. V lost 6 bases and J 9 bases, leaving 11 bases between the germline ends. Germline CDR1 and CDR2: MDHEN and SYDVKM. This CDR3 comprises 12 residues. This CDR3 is CASRRTQRELFF. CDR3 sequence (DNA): TGTGCCAGCAGACGGACCCAGCGGGAGCTGTTTTTT.

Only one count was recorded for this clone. In nucleotides, the CDR3 is TGTGCCAGCAGCCAAGCCCGGGGCTCCTCCTACGAGCAGTACTTC. Its protein product is CASSQARGSSYEQYF. The V call is TRBV4-2, the J call TRBJ2-7; D possibly matches TRBD1 or TRBD2 (5 bases each). CDR1 is LGHNA and CDR2 is YNFKEQ in the germline V gene. Trimming cost V 1 base and J 0 bases, with 10 bases left between them. There are 15 residues in the CDR3.

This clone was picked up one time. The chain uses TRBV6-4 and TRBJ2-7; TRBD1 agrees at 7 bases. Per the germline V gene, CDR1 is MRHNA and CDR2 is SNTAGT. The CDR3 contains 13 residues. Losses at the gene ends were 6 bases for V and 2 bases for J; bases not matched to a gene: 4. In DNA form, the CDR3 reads TGTGCCAGCAGAGGGGACAGAACCTACGAGCAGTACTTC. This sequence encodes CASRGDRTYEQYF.

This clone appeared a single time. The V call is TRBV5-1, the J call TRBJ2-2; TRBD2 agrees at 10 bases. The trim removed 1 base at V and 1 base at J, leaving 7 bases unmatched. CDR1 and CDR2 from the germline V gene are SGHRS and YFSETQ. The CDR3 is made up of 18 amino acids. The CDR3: CASSLTLAGVQNTGELFF. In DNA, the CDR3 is TGCGCCAGCAGCTTGACTCTAGCGGGAGTCCAGAACACCGGGGAGCTGTTTTTT.

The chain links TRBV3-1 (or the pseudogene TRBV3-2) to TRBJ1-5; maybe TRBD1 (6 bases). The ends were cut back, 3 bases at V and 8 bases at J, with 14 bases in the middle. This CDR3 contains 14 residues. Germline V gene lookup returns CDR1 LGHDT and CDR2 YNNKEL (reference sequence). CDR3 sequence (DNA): TGTGCCAGCAGCCACGGGACACCACTGGAGCCCCAGCATTTT. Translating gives CASSHGTPLEPQHF.

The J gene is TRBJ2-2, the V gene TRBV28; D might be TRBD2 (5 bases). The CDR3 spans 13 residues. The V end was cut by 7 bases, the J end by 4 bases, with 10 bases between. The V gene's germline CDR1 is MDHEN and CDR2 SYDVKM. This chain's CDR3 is CASNGLLTGELFF. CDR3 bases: TGTGCCAGCAATGGACTGCTCACCGGGGAGCTGTTTTTT.

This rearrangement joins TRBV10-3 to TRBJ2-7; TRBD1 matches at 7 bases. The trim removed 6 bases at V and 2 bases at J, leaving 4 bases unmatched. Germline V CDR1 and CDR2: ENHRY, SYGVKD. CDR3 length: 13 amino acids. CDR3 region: CAIRRDRTYEQYF. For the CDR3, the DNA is TGTGCCATCAGACGGGACAGAACCTACGAGCAGTACTTC.

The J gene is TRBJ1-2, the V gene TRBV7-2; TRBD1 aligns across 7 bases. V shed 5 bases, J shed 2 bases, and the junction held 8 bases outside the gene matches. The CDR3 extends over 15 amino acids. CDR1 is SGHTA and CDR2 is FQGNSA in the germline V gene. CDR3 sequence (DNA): TGTGCCAGCAGCCCAACGACAGGGAAGAACTATGGCTACACCTTC. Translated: CASSPTTGKNYGYTF. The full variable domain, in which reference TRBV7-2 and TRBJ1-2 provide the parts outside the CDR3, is GAGVSQSPSNKVTEKGKDVELRCDPISGHTALYWYRQSLGQGLEFLIYFQGNSAPDKSGLPSDRFSAERTGGSVSTLTIQRTQQEDSAVYLCASSPTTGKNYGYTFGSGTRLTVV.

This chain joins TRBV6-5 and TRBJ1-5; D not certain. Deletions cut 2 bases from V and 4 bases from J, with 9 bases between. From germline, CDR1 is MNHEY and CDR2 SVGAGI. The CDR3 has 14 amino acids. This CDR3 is CASSYSGSNQPQHF. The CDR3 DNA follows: TGTGCCAGCAGTTACAGCGGGTCGAATCAGCCCCAGCATTTT.

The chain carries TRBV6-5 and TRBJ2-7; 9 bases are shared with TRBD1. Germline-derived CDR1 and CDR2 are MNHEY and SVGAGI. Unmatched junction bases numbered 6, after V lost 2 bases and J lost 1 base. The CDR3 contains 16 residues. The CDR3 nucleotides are TGTGCCAGCAGTTACGAAGGGACAGGGAGTTCCTACGAGCAGTACTTC. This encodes CASSYEGTGSSYEQYF.